Listed here are 3 T cell receptor beta chains from one sample, sequenced in a study of early T cells in non-severe SARS-CoV-2 infection. One entry per CDR3 protein results from TCRdb running MiXCR on the 5' RACE reads. There are about 58,000 distinct CDR3 sequences in the sample; roughly 8.4% occur only once, and about 3.2% lies in the top ten. Sequenced: whole blood. The receptors here all came from an adult who was a healthcare worker with PCR-confirmed SARS-CoV-2 infection or an uninfected control (not recorded which).

This rearrangement joins TRBV6-5 to TRBJ2-6; D remains ambiguous. V was pared by 6 bases and J by 1 base, with 10 bases between. This CDR3 region has 15 residues. CDR1 is MNHEY, CDR2 SVGAGI, per germline. The CDR3 loop reads CASSPYRSGANVLTF. CDR3 coding DNA: TGTGCCAGCAGCCCGTACCGTTCTGGGGCCAACGTCCTGACTTTC.

This clonotype ranks as large. V usage is TRBV20-1 and J usage is TRBJ2-7, with D perhaps matching TRBD2 (6 bases). This CDR3 is 16 amino acids long. CDR1 DFQATT and CDR2 SNEGSKA come from the germline V gene (reference sequence). V was clipped by 6 bases and J by 7 bases, with 28 bases between them. The CDR3 reads CSAAPSGTPVPLEQYF. As DNA, the CDR3 is TGCAGTGCCGCCCCCTCCGGGACTCCCGTGCCGCTGGAGCAGTACTTC.

As regards this clonotype: A much more abundant neighbour one base away suggests this may be a read error. V is TRBV12-3 or TRBV12-4 and J is TRBJ2-7; 10 bases are a match to TRBD2. This CDR3 region has 14 residues. The CDR3 DNA is TGTGTCAGCGGGGAGCTAGCGGGAGCCTACGAGCAGTACTTC. This codes for CVSGELAGAYEQYF.